The clone carrying this TCR beta chain was seen more than once but under ten times. The ends were cut back, 5 bases at V and 0 bases at J, with 7 bases in the middle. Germline values: CDR1 SNHLY, CDR2 FYNNEI. This CDR3 comprises 13 residues. This record comes from a study of blood T cell repertoires in COVID-19. Produced via immunoSEQ multiplex PCR; TCRdb's table is partial and in-frame only. Found here are around 260,000 clones, more than 75% of them singletons; the top ten hold approximately 9.8%. This sequence was found in a man aged 35 to 55 who had recovered from COVID-19. V gene TRBV2 combines with J gene TRBJ1-2, with D uncertain. The source material was peripheral blood. The CDR3 sequence is CASSPEPNYGYTF. Here the CDR3 DNA reads TGTGCCAGCAGTCCAGAACCTAACTATGGCTACACCTTC.